This T cell receptor beta chain was sequenced during a study of T cell responses to AZD1222 COVID-19 vaccine. Regarding the study as a whole: A rise in Spike-specific TCR breadth and depth followed two AZD1222 doses. Just a handful of people given AZD1222 tested seropositive at baseline.

Sequencing was performed with immunoSEQ multiplex PCR; in TCRdb, only in-frame clones are kept and a portion is missing. The profile shows 150,000 to 200,000 clones, over 75% of them singletons. Both about-4-week and about-12-week second-dose recipients were combined. As regards this clone: Its target is unknown.

Sample: peripheral blood, taken 28 days after the second AZD1222 dose. The sequence was obtained from an adult who received the AZD1222 COVID-19 vaccine.

The CDR3 DNA is TGTGCCAGCAGTGAAGCATCACTAGCGGGGTATCTCACAGATACGCAGTATTTT. Its protein product is CASSEASLAGYLTDTQYF. This chain joins TRBV6-1 and TRBJ2-3, with 10 bases lining up with TRBD2. V lost 0 bases and J lost 2; bases outside the gene matches: 8. The V gene's germline CDR1 is MNHNS and CDR2 SASEGT. The length of the CDR3 is 18 residues.